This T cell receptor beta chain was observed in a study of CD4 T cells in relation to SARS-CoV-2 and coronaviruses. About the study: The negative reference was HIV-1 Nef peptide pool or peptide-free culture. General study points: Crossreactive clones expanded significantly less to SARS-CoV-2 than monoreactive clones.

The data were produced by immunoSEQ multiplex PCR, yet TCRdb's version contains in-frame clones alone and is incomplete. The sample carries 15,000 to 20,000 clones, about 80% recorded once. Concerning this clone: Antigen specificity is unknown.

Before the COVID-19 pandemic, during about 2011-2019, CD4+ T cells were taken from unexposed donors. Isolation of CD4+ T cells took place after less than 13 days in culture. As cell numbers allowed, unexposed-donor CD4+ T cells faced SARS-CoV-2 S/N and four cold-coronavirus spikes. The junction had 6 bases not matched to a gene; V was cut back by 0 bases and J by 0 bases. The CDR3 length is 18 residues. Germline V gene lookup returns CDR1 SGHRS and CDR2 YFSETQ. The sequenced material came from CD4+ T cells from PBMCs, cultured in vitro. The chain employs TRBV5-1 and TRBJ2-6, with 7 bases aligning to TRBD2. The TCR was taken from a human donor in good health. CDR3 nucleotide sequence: TGCGCCAGCAGCTTGGTCCTAGCGGTTCTCTCTGGGGCCAACGTCCTGACTTTC. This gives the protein CASSLVLAVLSGANVLTF.